This T cell receptor beta chain was identified during a study of blood T cell repertoires in COVID-19. The germline V gene has CDR1 MNHEY and CDR2 SMNVEV (reference sequence). The CDR3 covers 15 residues. The V end lost 6 bases, the J end lost 2 bases, and 17 bases lay between the germline ends. Sequencing was performed with immunoSEQ multiplex PCR; in TCRdb, only in-frame clones are kept and a portion is missing. The sample carries more than 150,000 clones, 90% recorded once. The clonotype originates from a man aged 50 to 59 with acute or convalescent COVID-19. The sequenced sample consisted of peripheral blood. The V and J genes are TRBV27 and TRBJ2-7; D is possibly TRBD2 (7 bases). The CDR3 DNA sequence: TGTGCCAGCAGCCCGACGGGGGGCAAGCCCTACGAGCAGTACGTC. Its protein product is CASSPTGGKPYEQYV.